These 20 T cell receptor beta chains originate from one sample sequenced in a study of control samples from healthy donors and cancer patients. Libraries were prepared by immunoSEQ multiplex PCR; TCRdb keeps only in-frame clonotypes and omits some of them. This table has 120,000 or so clones, around 86% appearing once. The sequencing sample was made of blood. The origin of the receptors is a man aged 40-49 years in good health.

The J gene is TRBJ2-7, the V gene TRBV30; tentative D call: TRBD2 (6 bases). The CDR3 consists of 14 residues. V was cut by 4 bases and J by 3 bases, with 16 bases left in between. Germline values: CDR1 GTSNPN, CDR2 SVGIG (reference sequence). CDR3 amino acids: CAWKLRGDFYEQYF. Here the CDR3 DNA reads TGTGCCTGGAAACTTCGCGGGGACTTCTACGAGCAGTACTTC.

V and J are TRBV5-1 and TRBJ2-7, with 8 bases lining up with TRBD2. V shed 4 bases and J 3 bases; nucleotides not matched to a gene: 6. The CDR3 length is 14 residues. Looked up from germline, CDR1 is SGHRS and CDR2 is YFSETQ. CDR3 coding DNA: TGCGCCAGCAGCAGGGCGGGGGGCCACTACGAGCAGTACTTC. Translating gives CASSRAGGHYEQYF.

The chain carries TRBV7-6 and TRBJ2-3; possible D gene TRBD1, 6 bases. Trimming removed 1 base at V and 4 bases at J, with 15 bases between. Germline CDR1 is SGHVS and CDR2 is FNYEAQ. The CDR3 covers 16 residues. The CDR3 nucleotides are TGTGCCAGCAGCTTAGTTCACGGCAGGGGTCCAGATACGCAGTATTTT. Amino acid sequence: CASSLVHGRGPDTQYF.

V usage is TRBV30 and J usage is TRBJ1-2, with D uncertain. Trimming stripped 0 bases from V and 6 bases from J, with 17 bases between. The CDR3 has 15 residues. The germline gives CDR1 GTSNPN, CDR2 SVGIG (reference sequence). The CDR3 here is CAWSVGLHEANGYTF. CDR3 bases: TGTGCCTGGAGTGTCGGGCTACACGAAGCTAATGGCTACACCTTC.

The genes are TRBV5-1 and TRBJ1-6; 8 bases are a match to TRBD1. The CDR3 runs 14 residues. Germline CDR1 SGHRS, CDR2 YFSETQ. Trimming removed 4 bases from V and 7 bases from J; junction bases left unmatched: 4. CDR3 nucleotide sequence: TGCGCCAGCAGCGTCTGGACAGGGAATTCACCCCTCCACTTT. This encodes CASSVWTGNSPLHF.

This clone was observed a few times. V gene TRBV6-4 combines with J gene TRBJ1-2; TRBD1 matches 8 bases. The CDR3 has 15 amino acids. With 2 bases clipped from V and 7 bases from J, the junction kept 9 bases outside the gene matches. Germline V CDR1 and CDR2: MRHNA, SNTAGT. CDR3 sequence: CASSDPAQGAGGYTF. The CDR3 DNA follows: TGTGCCAGCAGTGACCCCGCGCAGGGGGCTGGTGGCTACACCTTC.

The V and J genes are TRBV4-1 and TRBJ2-1; TRBD2 aligns across 8 bases. CDR3 length: 15 amino acids. Trimming cost V 1 base and J 7 bases; bases outside gene matches: 6. Germline V gene sequence: CDR1 MGHRA, CDR2 YSYEKL. CDR3 sequence: CASSQGPGGPNEQFF. DNA for the CDR3: TGCGCCAGCAGCCAAGGGCCGGGGGGGCCGAATGAGCAGTTCTTC.

The V call is TRBV30, the J call TRBJ2-1; D possibly uses TRBD1 or TRBD2 (5 bases each). Germline V CDR1 and CDR2: GTSNPN, SVGIG (reference sequence). Trimming cost V 2 bases and J 6 bases, with 17 bases left between them. This CDR3 is built from 15 residues. CDR3 nucleotides: TGTGCCTGGAGTACAACTACAGGAGGTATCAATGAGCAGTTCTTC. Its protein is CAWSTTTGGINEQFF.

CDR3 amino acids: CASRVWPSTDTQYF. The CDR3 nucleotides read TGTGCCAGCAGAGTTTGGCCGAGCACAGATACGCAGTATTTT. The rearrangement links TRBV6-5 to TRBJ2-3, with D unclear. Germline V lookup: CDR1 MNHEY, CDR2 SVGAGI. V gave up 6 bases and J gave up 0 bases, with 10 bases separating them. The CDR3 is 14 amino acids.

This clone appeared a few times. The chain has TRBV5-3 and TRBJ2-2; D is possibly TRBD1 (6 bases). TRBV5-3 counts as an open reading frame of uncertain function. This CDR3 spans 17 amino acids. The ends were cut back, 6 bases at V and 1 base at J, with 19 bases in the middle. This CDR3 reads CARTLLGPRGNTGELFF. For the CDR3, the DNA is TGTGCCAGAACCCTTTTGGGGCCCAGGGGGAACACCGGGGAGCTGTTTTTT.

This rearrangement joins TRBV25-1 to TRBJ1-3; D uncertain. Germline V lookup: CDR1 MGHDK, CDR2 SYGVNS. This CDR3 is 13 amino acids long. V gave up 4 bases and J gave up 0 bases, with 4 bases separating them. The CDR3 is CASSVPSGNTIYF. CDR3 nucleotides: TGTGCCAGCAGTGTCCCCTCTGGAAACACCATATATTTT.

This rearrangement joins TRBV2 to TRBJ2-3, with a possible D match to TRBD1 (6 bases). Germline CDR1 SNHLY, CDR2 FYNNEI. CDR3 length equals 14 residues. The V and J ends lost 5 bases and 6 bases respectively, with 15 bases between them. CDR3 sequence: CASSLDSFGDTQYF. The CDR3 DNA follows: TGTGCCAGCAGTCTGGACAGTTTTGGGGATACGCAGTATTTT.

The chain couples TRBV7-8 to TRBJ1-2; 9 nucleotides line up with TRBD1. This CDR3 has 17 amino acids. Germline values: CDR1 SGHVS, CDR2 FQNEAQ. Germline trimming cut 4 bases from V and 4 bases from J; bases unmatched to any gene: 13. Here the CDR3 reads CASSSRSGTGFFYGYTF. In DNA form, the CDR3 reads TGTGCCAGCAGCTCGCGATCCGGGACAGGGTTTTTCTATGGCTACACCTTC.

The chain has TRBV6-2 or TRBV6-3 and TRBJ1-6, with 8 positions matching TRBD1. CDR1 and CDR2 (germline): MNHEY, SVGEGT. The CDR3 totals 15 residues. V dropped 6 bases and J dropped 8; count of bases not matched to a gene: 9. CDR3 in amino acids: CASSPRQGRHSPLHF. DNA for the CDR3: TGTGCCAGCAGCCCAAGACAGGGGAGGCATTCACCCCTCCACTTT.

V gene TRBV24-1 combines with J gene TRBJ1-2, with D perhaps TRBD1 (6 bases). CDR3 size: 13 residues. The germline V gene encodes CDR1 KGHDR and CDR2 SFDVKD. V lost 4 bases and J lost 7, with 12 bases in between. Here the CDR3 reads CATSDVDSPGYTF. The CDR3 bases are TGTGCCACCAGTGACGTGGACAGTCCTGGCTACACCTTC.

This chain connects TRBV24-1 to TRBJ2-5; the match to TRBD1 covers 11 bases. The CDR3 has 16 residues. Germline loops: CDR1 KGHDR, CDR2 SFDVKD. Trimming took 5 bases from V and 2 from J; bases not matched to a gene: 6. CDR3 residues: CATSAGDRGRQETQYF. DNA of the CDR3: TGTGCCACCAGTGCCGGGGACAGGGGGAGACAAGAGACCCAGTACTTC.

The sample holds one count of this clone. V is TRBV7-9 and J is TRBJ2-7, with D perhaps TRBD1 (5 bases). The CDR3 sequence is 13 residues long. In germline, CDR1 is SEHNR, CDR2 FQNEAQ (reference sequence). Trimming pared 8 bases from V and 0 bases from J, leaving 11 bases between. The CDR3 is CASQGDFSYEQYF. In nucleotides, the CDR3 is TGTGCCAGCCAGGGTGACTTCTCCTACGAGCAGTACTTC.

This clone was seen many times. The chain employs TRBV14 and TRBJ2-2; D is undetermined. The length of the CDR3 is 13 residues. Deletions cut 4 bases from V and 1 base from J, with 4 bases between. The V gene's germline CDR1 is SGHDN and CDR2 FVKESK. CDR3 DNA: TGTGCCAGCAGCCCGAAGAACACCGGGGAGCTGTTTTTT. It codes for CASSPKNTGELFF.

This chain connects TRBV25-1 to TRBJ2-5; D may be TRBD2 (5 bases). Trimming took off 5 bases at V and 4 bases at J, with 8 bases between the two ends. Germline V gene sequence: CDR1 MGHDK, CDR2 SYGVNS. This CDR3 region has 12 residues. The CDR3 DNA sequence: TGTGCCAGCAGTACCGGGATAGAGACCCAGTACTTC. It is translated as CASSTGIETQYF.

The DNA for the CDR3 is TGTGCCTGGAGTGTTGGGACAGGCTTCTACGAGCAGTACTTC. This translates into CAWSVGTGFYEQYF. This chain links TRBV30 with TRBJ2-7; 8 bases agree with TRBD1. The CDR3 is 14 amino acids. V was pared by 0 bases and J by 3 bases, with 4 bases of the junction left unmatched. Germline CDR1 is GTSNPN and CDR2 is SVGIG (reference sequence).